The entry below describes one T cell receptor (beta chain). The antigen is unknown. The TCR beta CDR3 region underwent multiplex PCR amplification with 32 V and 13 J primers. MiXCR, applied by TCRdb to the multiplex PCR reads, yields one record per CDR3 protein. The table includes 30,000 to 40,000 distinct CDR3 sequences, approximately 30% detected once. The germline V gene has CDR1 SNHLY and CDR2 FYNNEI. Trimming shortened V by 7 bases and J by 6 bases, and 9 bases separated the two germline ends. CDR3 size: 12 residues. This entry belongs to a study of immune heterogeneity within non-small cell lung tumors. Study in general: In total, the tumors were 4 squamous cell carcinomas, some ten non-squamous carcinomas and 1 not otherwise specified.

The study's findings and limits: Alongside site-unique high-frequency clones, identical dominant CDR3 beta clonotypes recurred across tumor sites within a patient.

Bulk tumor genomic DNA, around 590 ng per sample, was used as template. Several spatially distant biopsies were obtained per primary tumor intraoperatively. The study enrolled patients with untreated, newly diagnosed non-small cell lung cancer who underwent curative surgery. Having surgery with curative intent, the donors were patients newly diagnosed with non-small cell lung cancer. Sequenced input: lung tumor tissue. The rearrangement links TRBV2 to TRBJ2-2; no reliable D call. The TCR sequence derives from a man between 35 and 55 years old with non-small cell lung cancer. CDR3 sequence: CASTLDPGELFF. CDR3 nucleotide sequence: TGTGCCAGCACCCTGGACCCCGGGGAGCTGTTTTTT. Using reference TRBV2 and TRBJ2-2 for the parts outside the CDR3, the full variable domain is EPEVTQTPSHQVTQMGQEVILRCVPISNHLYFYWYRQILGQKVEFLVSFYNNEISEKSEIFDDQFSVERPDGSNFTLKIRSTKLEDSAMYFCASTLDPGELFFGEGSRLTVL.